What follows is one TCR beta chain and its context. The antigen is undetermined. HIV-positive participants were all treated in the United States. This entry comes from a study of long-term antiretroviral therapy in people with HIV. Findings of the study overall: Possibly under older ART regimens, blood was drawn between about 2004 and 2017. Diversity remained lower than transplant donor controls, even though it increased after ART. HIV repertoires covered narrower CDR3 length ranges than controls did.

Samples were assayed with immunoSEQ v3.0 at survey level. The table came from immunoSEQ multiplex PCR; TCRdb's copy has only in-frame clones and leaves some out. The table includes some 21,000 clones, approximately 79% detected once. The sequence came from a woman aged 40 to 55 with HIV. Sequencing used unsorted PBMCs, obtained less than 1.8 years before starting antiretroviral therapy.

In DNA, the CDR3 is TGTGCTAGTGGTCTTGGGGAGGTAGGCGGGGAGCTGTTTTTT. Protein product: CASGLGEVGGELFF. This chain joins TRBV12-5 and TRBJ2-2, with a weak D call TRBD2 (6 bases). Per the germline V gene, CDR1 is LGHNT and CDR2 is FRNRAP. The CDR3 runs to 14 residues. V lost 5 bases and J lost 7, with 14 bases in between.